This T cell receptor (beta chain) was found in a study of T-cell reconstitution after alpha-beta-depleted transplantation in children. Study-wide findings and caveats: Approximately two months post-transplant, alpha-beta T cells reportedly originated from several hundred expanded graft clones. Newly generated T cells supplied most T-cell counts and diversity one year post-transplant. Recipient T cells and thymic progenitors that survived gave rise to the high TCRbeta diversity observed at day 60 in some patients.

Germline V lookup: CDR1 SGHVS, CDR2 FNYEAQ. Trimming cost V 5 bases and J 1 base; bases outside gene matches: 5. CDR3 length: 15 amino acids. Library preparation (for TCRbeta) was performed with unique molecular identifiers. TCRdb passed the PCR reads through MiXCR, listing each CDR3 protein once. Among fewer than 1 million distinct CDR3 sequences, 15% to 20% were seen once, and the ten largest hold around 4.5%. This clonotype was seen a few times. Its antigen is unidentified. The TCR originated in a male patient younger than 18 who had a stem cell transplant for acute lymphoblastic leukemia, so the T cells may come from the graft donor. The sample in question was PBMCs, mostly from graft donor cells, obtained 360 days after TCRalphabeta/CD19-depleted stem cell transplant. The chain carries TRBV7-6 and TRBJ2-1; 7 bases map to TRBD1. CDR3 sequence (DNA): TGTGCCAGCAGCGGACCGGGACAGTCCTACAATGAGCAGTTCTTC. Translated: CASSGPGQSYNEQFF.